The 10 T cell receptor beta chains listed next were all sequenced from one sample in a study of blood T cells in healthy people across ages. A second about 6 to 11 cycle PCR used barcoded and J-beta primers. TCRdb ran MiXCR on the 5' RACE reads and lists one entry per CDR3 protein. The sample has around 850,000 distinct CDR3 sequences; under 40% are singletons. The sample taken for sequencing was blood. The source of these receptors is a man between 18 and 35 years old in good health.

CDR3 sequence reads: CASLAGAHYEQYF. The CDR3 nucleotides read TGTGCCAGCTTAGCGGGAGCGCACTACGAGCAGTACTTC. This chain links TRBV28 with TRBJ2-7; 9 nucleotides align to TRBD2. V trimming: 8 bases; J trimming: 3 bases; junction bases outside the gene matches: 5. The CDR3 has 13 residues. Germline values: CDR1 MDHEN, CDR2 SYDVKM.

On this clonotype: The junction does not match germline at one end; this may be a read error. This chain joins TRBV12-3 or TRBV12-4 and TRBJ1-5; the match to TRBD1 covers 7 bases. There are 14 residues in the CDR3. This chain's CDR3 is CVSSLTGSNQPQHF. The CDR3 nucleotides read TGTGTCAGCAGTTTGACAGGGAGCAATCAGCCCCAGCATTTT.

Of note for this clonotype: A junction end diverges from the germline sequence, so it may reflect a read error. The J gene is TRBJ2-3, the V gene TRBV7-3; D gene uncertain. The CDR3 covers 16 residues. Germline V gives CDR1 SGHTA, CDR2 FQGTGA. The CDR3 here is CANSLIGQAPEDTQYF. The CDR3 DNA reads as TGTGCCAACAGCTTAATAGGTCAGGCGCCGGAAGATACGCAGTATTTT.

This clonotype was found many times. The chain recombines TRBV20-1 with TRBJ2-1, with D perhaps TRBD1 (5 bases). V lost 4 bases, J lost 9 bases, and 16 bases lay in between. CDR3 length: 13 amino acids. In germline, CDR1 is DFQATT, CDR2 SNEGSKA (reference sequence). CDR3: CSAKRTSMSEQFF. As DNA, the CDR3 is TGCAGTGCTAAACGGACATCTATGTCTGAGCAGTTCTTC.

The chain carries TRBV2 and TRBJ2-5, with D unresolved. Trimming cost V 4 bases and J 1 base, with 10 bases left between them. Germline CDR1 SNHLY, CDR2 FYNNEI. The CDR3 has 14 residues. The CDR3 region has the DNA TGTGCCAGCAGTGTGGGCCCACCCCAAGAGACCCAGTACTTC. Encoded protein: CASSVGPPQETQYF.

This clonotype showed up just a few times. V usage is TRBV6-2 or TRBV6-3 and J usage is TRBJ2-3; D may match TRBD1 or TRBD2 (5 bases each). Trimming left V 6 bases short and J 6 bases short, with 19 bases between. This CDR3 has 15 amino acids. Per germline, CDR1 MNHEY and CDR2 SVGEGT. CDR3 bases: TGTGCCAGCAGCCGAGGGACGCACGCAATGGATACGCAGTATTTT. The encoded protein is CASSRGTHAMDTQYF.

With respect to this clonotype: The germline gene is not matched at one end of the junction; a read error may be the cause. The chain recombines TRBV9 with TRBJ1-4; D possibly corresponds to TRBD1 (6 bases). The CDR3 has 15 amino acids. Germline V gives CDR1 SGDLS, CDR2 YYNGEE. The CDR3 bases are TGTGCCAGCAACGTAGTGGGGGGCCCCGCTGAAAAACTGTTTTTT. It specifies CASNVVGGPAEKLFF. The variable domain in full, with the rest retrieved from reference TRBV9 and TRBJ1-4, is DSGVTQTPKHLITATGQRVTLRCSPRSGDLSVYWYQQSLDQGLQFLIQYYNGEERAKGNILERFSAQQFPDLHSELNLSSLELGDSALYFCASNVVGGPAEKLFFGSGTQLSVL.

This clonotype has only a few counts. The CDR3: CASSEGRSGIRGETQYF. The CDR3 nucleotides read TGTGCCAGCAGTGAAGGAAGGTCGGGGATACGTGGAGAGACCCAGTACTTC. The chain combines TRBV2 with TRBJ2-5; possible D gene TRBD2, 5 bases. Germline V gene lookup returns CDR1 SNHLY and CDR2 FYNNEI. Trimming removed 1 base at V and 4 bases at J, with 19 bases between. This CDR3 comprises 17 residues.

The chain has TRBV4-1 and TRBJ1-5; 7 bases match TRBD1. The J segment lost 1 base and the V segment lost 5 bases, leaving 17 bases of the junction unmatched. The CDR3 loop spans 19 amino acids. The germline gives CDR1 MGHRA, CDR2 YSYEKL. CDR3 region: CASSYRATGVVLSNQPQHF. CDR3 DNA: TGCGCCAGCAGCTACCGAGCTACAGGGGTCGTTTTGAGCAATCAGCCCCAGCATTTT.

The CDR3 region is CSARDIRTEGEAFF. The CDR3 nucleotides are TGCAGTGCTAGAGATATTCGGACAGAGGGCGAAGCTTTCTTT. V is TRBV20-1 and J is TRBJ1-1; perhaps TRBD1 as D (6 bases). CDR3 length: 14 amino acids. Germline V CDR1 and CDR2: DFQATT, SNEGSKA (reference sequence). Trimming removed 0 bases from V and 8 bases from J, with 16 bases in between.